The present T cell receptor beta chain was sequenced within a study of shared clonotypes between healthy human individuals. Some clones are missing from TCRdb's copy, which holds only in-frame ones; the method was immunoSEQ multiplex PCR. Here the sample spans some 200,000 clones, 65% to 70% being singletons. The CDR3 consists of 14 residues. Trimming removed 4 bases from V and 9 bases from J; junction bases left unmatched: 13. The V gene's germline CDR1 is GTSNPN and CDR2 SVGIG (reference sequence). The rearrangement uses TRBV30 and TRBJ2-7, with TRBD2 matching over 9 bases. Sequencing was done on a sample of memory CD4+ T cells sorted from blood. Subset noted: CD45RA-negative fraction. The clonotype was recovered from a man in his thirties or forties in good health. CDR3 residues: CAWTFGTSSPWQYF. The CDR3 nucleotides read TGTGCCTGGACATTCGGGACTAGCTCTCCATGGCAGTACTTC.